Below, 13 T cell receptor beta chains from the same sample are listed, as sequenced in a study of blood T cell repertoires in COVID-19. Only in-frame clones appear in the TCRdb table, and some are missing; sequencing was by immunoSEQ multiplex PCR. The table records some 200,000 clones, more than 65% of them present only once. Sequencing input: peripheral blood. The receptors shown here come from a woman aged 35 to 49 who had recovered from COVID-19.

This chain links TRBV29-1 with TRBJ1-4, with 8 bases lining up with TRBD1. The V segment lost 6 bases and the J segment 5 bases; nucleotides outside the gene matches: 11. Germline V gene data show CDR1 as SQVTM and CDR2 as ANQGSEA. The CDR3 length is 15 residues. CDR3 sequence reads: CSVRKPGGLNEKLFF. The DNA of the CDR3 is TGCAGCGTACGAAAGCCAGGGGGCTTGAATGAAAAACTGTTTTTT.

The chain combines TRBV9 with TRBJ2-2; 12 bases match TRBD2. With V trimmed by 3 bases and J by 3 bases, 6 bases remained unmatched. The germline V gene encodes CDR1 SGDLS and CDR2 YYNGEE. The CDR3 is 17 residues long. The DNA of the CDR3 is TGTGCCAGCAGCGACCTGACTAGCGGGGGAGACACCGGGGAGCTGTTTTTT. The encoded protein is CASSDLTSGGDTGELFF.

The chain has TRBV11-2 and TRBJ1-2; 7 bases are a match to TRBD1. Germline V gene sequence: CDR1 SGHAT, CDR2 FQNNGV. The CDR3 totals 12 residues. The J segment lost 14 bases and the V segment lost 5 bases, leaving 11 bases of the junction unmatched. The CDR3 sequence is CASSAETSGGTF. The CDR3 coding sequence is TGTGCCAGCAGCGCCGAAACCTCAGGGGGTACCTTC. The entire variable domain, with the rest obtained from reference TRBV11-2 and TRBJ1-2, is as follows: EAGVAQSPRYKIIEKRQSVAFWCNPISGHATLYWYQQILGQGPKLLIQFQNNGVVDDSQLPKDRFSAERLKGVDSTLKIQPAKLEDSAVYLCASSAETSGGTFGSGTRLTVV.

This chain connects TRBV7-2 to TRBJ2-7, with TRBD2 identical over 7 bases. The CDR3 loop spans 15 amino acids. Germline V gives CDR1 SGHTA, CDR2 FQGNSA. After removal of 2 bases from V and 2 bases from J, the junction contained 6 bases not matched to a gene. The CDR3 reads CASSLYDGGTYEQYF. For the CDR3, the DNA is TGTGCCAGCAGCTTATATGACGGGGGGACCTACGAGCAGTACTTC.

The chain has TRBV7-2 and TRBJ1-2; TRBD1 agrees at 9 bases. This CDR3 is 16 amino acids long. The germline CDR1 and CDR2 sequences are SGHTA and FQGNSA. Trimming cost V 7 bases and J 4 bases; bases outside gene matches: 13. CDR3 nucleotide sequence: TGTGCCAGCACACCCGGCGGCGACAGGGGGATCTATGGCTACACCTTC. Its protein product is CASTPGGDRGIYGYTF. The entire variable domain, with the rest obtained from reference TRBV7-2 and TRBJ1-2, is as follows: GAGVSQSPSNKVTEKGKDVELRCDPISGHTALYWYRQSLGQGLEFLIYFQGNSAPDKSGLPSDRFSAERTGGSVSTLTIQRTQQEDSAVYLCASTPGGDRGIYGYTFGSGTRLTVV.

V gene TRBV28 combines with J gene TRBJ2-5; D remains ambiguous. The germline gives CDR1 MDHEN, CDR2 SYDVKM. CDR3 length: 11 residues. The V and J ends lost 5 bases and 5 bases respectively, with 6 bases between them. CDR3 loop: CASSPGETQYF. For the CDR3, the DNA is TGTGCCAGCAGTCCCGGGGAGACCCAGTACTTC.

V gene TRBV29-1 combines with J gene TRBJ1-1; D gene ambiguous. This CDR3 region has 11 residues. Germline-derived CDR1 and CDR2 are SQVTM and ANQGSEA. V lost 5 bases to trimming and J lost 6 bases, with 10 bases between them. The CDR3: CSVFVSAEAFF. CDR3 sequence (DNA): TGCAGCGTTTTTGTGTCGGCTGAAGCTTTCTTT. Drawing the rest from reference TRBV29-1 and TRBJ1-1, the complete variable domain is SAVISQKPSRDICQRGTSLTIQCQVDSQVTMMFWYRQQPGQSLTLIATANQGSEATYESGFVIDKFPISRPNLTFSTLTVSNMSPEDSSIYLCSVFVSAEAFFGQGTRLTVV.

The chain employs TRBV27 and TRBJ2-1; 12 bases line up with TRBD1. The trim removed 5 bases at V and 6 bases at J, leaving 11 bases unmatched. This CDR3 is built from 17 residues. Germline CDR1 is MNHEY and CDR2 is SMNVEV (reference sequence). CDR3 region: CASSAGQGASAVNEQFF. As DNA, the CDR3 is TGTGCCAGCAGTGCGGGACAGGGGGCGAGTGCCGTCAATGAGCAGTTCTTC.

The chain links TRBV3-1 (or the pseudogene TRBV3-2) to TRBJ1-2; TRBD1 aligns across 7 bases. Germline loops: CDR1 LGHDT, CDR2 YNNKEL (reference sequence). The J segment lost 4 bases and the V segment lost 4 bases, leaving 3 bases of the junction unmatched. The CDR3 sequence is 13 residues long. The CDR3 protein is CASSPRDSYGYTF. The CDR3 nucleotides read TGTGCCAGCAGCCCCCGGGACAGCTATGGCTACACCTTC.

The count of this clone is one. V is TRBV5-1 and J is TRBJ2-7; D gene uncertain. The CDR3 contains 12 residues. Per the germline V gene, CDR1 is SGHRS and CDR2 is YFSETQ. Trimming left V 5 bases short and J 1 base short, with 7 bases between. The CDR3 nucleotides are TGCGCCAGCAGTTATACATCCTACGAGCAGTACTTC. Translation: CASSYTSYEQYF.

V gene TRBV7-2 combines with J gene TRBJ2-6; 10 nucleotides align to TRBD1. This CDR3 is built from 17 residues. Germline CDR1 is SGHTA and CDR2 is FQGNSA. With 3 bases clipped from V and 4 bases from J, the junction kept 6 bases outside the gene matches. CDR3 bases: TGTGCCAGCAGCTTGGGACAGGGGACCCCCGGGGCCAACGTCCTGACTTTC. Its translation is CASSLGQGTPGANVLTF.

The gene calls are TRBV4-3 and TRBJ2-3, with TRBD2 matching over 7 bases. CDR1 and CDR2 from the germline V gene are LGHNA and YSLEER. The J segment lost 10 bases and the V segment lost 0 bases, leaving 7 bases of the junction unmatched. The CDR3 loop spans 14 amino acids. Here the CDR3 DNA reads TGCGCCAGCAGCCAAGAAACGGTAGGGAGGGCGCAGTATTTT. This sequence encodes CASSQETVGRAQYF.

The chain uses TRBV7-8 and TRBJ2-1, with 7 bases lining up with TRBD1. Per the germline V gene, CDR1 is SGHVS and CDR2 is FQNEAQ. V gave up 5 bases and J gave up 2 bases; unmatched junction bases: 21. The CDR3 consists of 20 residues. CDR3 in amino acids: CASSRQSTRDSVGAYNEQFF. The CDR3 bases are TGTGCCAGCAGCCGCCAATCAACCAGGGACAGCGTGGGGGCCTACAATGAGCAGTTCTTC.